One sample yielded the 2 T cell receptor beta chains listed below, sequenced in a study of CD8+CD57+ T cells in acquired aplastic anemia. Individuals selected for sequencing had exhibited CD8+CD57+ cell expansion on flow cytometry. Genomic DNA was employed as the template in profiling TCR beta VDJ and CDR3. TCRdb reanalysed the reads using MiXCR and keeps one entry per CDR3 protein. The repertoire holds 130,000 or so distinct CDR3 sequences, 58% seen once, with about 29% in the top ten. The sample consisted of sorted CD4+, CD8+, or CD8+CD57+ T cells (not recorded which) from PBMCs. These receptors were collected from a human donor with aplastic anemia.

The chain has TRBV4-1 and TRBJ1-2, with D unclear. There are 12 residues in the CDR3. CDR1 and CDR2 from the germline V gene are MGHRA and YSYEKL. Trimming cost V 2 bases and J 0 bases, with 1 base left between them. CDR3 residues: CASSQPNYGYTF. The CDR3 DNA sequence: TGCGCCAGCAGCCAACCTAACTATGGCTACACCTTC.

The chain joins TRBV2 to TRBJ2-7; D is undetermined. This CDR3 is built from 11 residues. Between the trimmed V and J ends, which lost 2 bases and 6 bases, there was a span of 5 bases. Germline V gene data show CDR1 as SNHLY and CDR2 as FYNNEI. The DNA of the CDR3 is TGTGCCAGCAGTGAAATTACCGAGCAGTACTTC. Amino acid sequence: CASSEITEQYF.